Each of the 17 T cell receptor beta chains below was sequenced from the same sample in a study of cytomegalovirus exposure and HLA in healthy donors. PCR was performed using 60 Vbeta and 13 Jbeta primers. This table comes from immunoSEQ multiplex PCR, and its TCRdb copy is limited to in-frame clones, with some not included. The sample contains about 120,000 clones, around 81% of which appear only once. Sequenced material: PBMCs. These TCRs come from a woman between 35 and 50 years old in good health and CMV-seronegative.

This rearrangement joins TRBV5-3 to TRBJ1-4; tentatively, D is TRBD1 (6 bases). TRBV5-3 is noted as an ORF with a role that remains uncertain. The CDR3 has 16 amino acids. Trimming stripped 2 bases from V and 3 bases from J, with 14 bases between. CDR3 sequence (DNA): TGTGCCAGAAGCTTTCGACAGGCTTGGGCTAATGAAAAACTGTTTTTT. It yields the protein CARSFRQAWANEKLFF.

V usage is TRBV11-2 and J usage is TRBJ2-1; 10 nucleotides align to TRBD2. V lost 5 bases and J lost 1; bases outside the gene matches: 2. This CDR3 has 15 amino acids. Germline V gene sequence: CDR1 SGHAT, CDR2 FQNNGV. CDR3 sequence (DNA): TGTGCCAGCAGCCGGACTAGCGGATCCTACAATGAGCAGTTCTTC. Protein sequence: CASSRTSGSYNEQFF. The full variable domain, completed using reference TRBV11-2 and TRBJ2-1, is EAGVAQSPRYKIIEKRQSVAFWCNPISGHATLYWYQQILGQGPKLLIQFQNNGVVDDSQLPKDRFSAERLKGVDSTLKIQPAKLEDSAVYLCASSRTSGSYNEQFFGPGTRLTVL.

The rearrangement joins TRBV7-9 to TRBJ2-5, with 7 bases matching TRBD2. The CDR3 covers 15 residues. The V gene end was trimmed by 3 bases and the J gene end by 5 bases; junction bases not matched to a gene: 9. Germline V CDR1 and CDR2: SEHNR, FQNEAQ (reference sequence). CDR3 residues: CASSLGGSAGETQYF. DNA of the CDR3: TGTGCCAGCAGCTTGGGCGGGAGCGCGGGGGAGACCCAGTACTTC. The whole variable domain, filled in from reference TRBV7-9 and TRBJ2-5, reads DTGVSQNPRHKITKRGQNVTFRCDPISEHNRLYWYRQTLGQGPEFLTYFQNEAQLEKSRLLSDRFSAERPKGSFSTLEIQRTEQGDSAMYLCASSLGGSAGETQYFGPGTRLLVL.

The chain links TRBV25-1 to TRBJ1-2; 7 bases line up with TRBD1. With V trimmed by 7 bases and J by 4 bases, 6 bases remained unmatched. The CDR3 sequence is 13 residues long. Germline CDR1 reads MGHDK; CDR2 reads SYGVNS. The CDR3 nucleotides read TGTGCCAGCACAGCAGGGACAGCCTATGGCTACACCTTC. Amino acid sequence: CASTAGTAYGYTF.

J is TRBJ2-7 and V is TRBV28, with 8 positions matching TRBD2. CDR3 length: 14 residues. V was pared by 1 base and J by 7 bases, with 6 bases of the junction left unmatched. The germline V gene has CDR1 MDHEN and CDR2 SYDVKM. CDR3 sequence reads: CASSLSGGGGEQYF. Here the CDR3 DNA reads TGTGCCAGCAGTTTATCGGGGGGGGGAGGGGAGCAGTACTTC.

The chain recombines TRBV4-1 with TRBJ2-6, with D maybe TRBD1 (6 bases). Trimming took off 3 bases at V and 1 base at J, with 10 bases between the two ends. The V gene's germline CDR1 is MGHRA and CDR2 YSYEKL. The CDR3 consists of 16 residues. This chain's CDR3 is CASSHKTGSGANVLTF. DNA for the CDR3: TGCGCCAGCAGCCATAAAACAGGGTCTGGGGCCAACGTCCTGACTTTC.

V and J are TRBV11-2 and TRBJ2-1; the match to TRBD2 covers 14 bases. This CDR3 has 16 residues. Germline values: CDR1 SGHAT, CDR2 FQNNGV. After removal of 7 bases from V and 10 bases from J, the junction contained 12 bases not matched to a gene. CDR3 sequence reads: CASTDRTSGGQGEQFF. CDR3 bases: TGTGCCAGCACCGACCGGACTAGCGGGGGGCAAGGGGAGCAGTTCTTC.

Details on this clone: One junction end disagrees with the germline gene, perhaps due to a read error. The chain is built from TRBV7-9 and TRBJ1-1; 8 bases are a match to TRBD1. This CDR3 spans 15 amino acids. Germline CDR1 SEHNR, CDR2 FQNEAQ (reference sequence). The CDR3 coding sequence is TGTTCCAGCAGCTCCCCGACAGGGGTGAACACTGAAGCTTTCTTT. Protein: CSSSSPTGVNTEAFF. Full variable domain (rest looked up from reference TRBV7-9 and TRBJ1-1): DTGVSQNPRHKITKRGQNVTFRCDPISEHNRLYWYRQTLGQGPEFLTYFQNEAQLEKSRLLSDRFSAERPKGSFSTLEIQRTEQGDSAMYLCSSSSPTGVNTEAFFGQGTRLTVV.

Here the CDR3 reads CASRGGQVISGELFF. DNA of the CDR3: TGTGCCAGTAGAGGCGGACAGGTTATTTCCGGGGAGCTGTTTTTT. This sequence joins TRBV19 and TRBJ2-2; 7 bases map to TRBD1. Germline V gene sequence: CDR1 LNHDA, CDR2 SQIVND (reference sequence). The V and J ends lost 6 bases and 6 bases, in that order; junction bases with no gene match: 10. This CDR3 has 15 residues.

This chain links TRBV5-1 with TRBJ2-7, with 8 positions matching TRBD2. CDR3 size: 17 residues. Germline CDR1 and CDR2: SGHRS and YFSETQ. V lost 7 bases and J lost 7; bases outside the gene matches: 22. CDR3 sequence: CASYSWVRGRPGGEQYF. CDR3 DNA sequence: TGCGCCAGCTATTCATGGGTAAGGGGCCGGCCGGGGGGGGAGCAGTACTTC.

This chain uses TRBV9 with TRBJ2-3; 13 bases agree with TRBD2. Per the germline V gene, CDR1 is SGDLS and CDR2 is YYNGEE. Trimming at V came to 0 bases and at J to 3 bases, leaving 7 bases not matched to a gene. CDR3 size: 18 residues. The CDR3 region has the DNA TGTGCCAGCAGCGTAGGACTAGCGGGAGGTTACCTGACAGATACGCAGTATTTT. It codes for CASSVGLAGGYLTDTQYF.

CDR3 nucleotides: TGTGCCAGCAGCCCCGGGACAGGCTCTCGGAGCCACGAGCAGTACTTC. This translates into CASSPGTGSRSHEQYF. The V call is TRBV2, the J call TRBJ2-7; 8 nucleotides match TRBD1. This CDR3 contains 16 residues. Germline lookup yields CDR1 SNHLY and CDR2 FYNNEI. Germline trimming cut 6 bases from V and 5 bases from J; bases unmatched to any gene: 15.

The rearrangement links TRBV7-2 to TRBJ1-6; D might be TRBD1 (6 bases). The CDR3 loop spans 15 amino acids. Germline V lookup: CDR1 SGHTA, CDR2 FQGNSA. V was clipped by 5 bases and J by 8 bases, with 16 bases between them. The CDR3 DNA sequence: TGTGCCAGCAGCACCGGGCAGGGGTGGGATTCACCCCTCCACTTT. It encodes CASSTGQGWDSPLHF.

The rearrangement joins TRBV5-1 to TRBJ2-1; D is possibly TRBD1 (6 bases). The CDR3 sequence is 19 residues long. V was clipped by 4 bases and J by 0 bases, with 23 bases between them. Germline V lookup: CDR1 SGHRS, CDR2 YFSETQ. In DNA, the CDR3 is TGCGCCAGCAGCGCGTTGGCGTTTTCTGGGGGCAGCTCCTACAATGAGCAGTTCTTC. It specifies CASSALAFSGGSSYNEQFF.

This chain uses TRBV28 with TRBJ2-7, with TRBD1 matching over 9 bases. CDR3 length equals 15 residues. Germline CDR1 is MDHEN and CDR2 is SYDVKM. The V gene end was trimmed by 2 bases and the J gene end by 3 bases; junction bases not matched to a gene: 5. Here the CDR3 reads CASSLNGGQGYEQYF. In nucleotides, the CDR3 is TGTGCCAGCAGTTTAAATGGGGGACAGGGCTACGAGCAGTACTTC. The entire variable domain, with the rest obtained from reference TRBV28 and TRBJ2-7, is as follows: DVKVTQSSRYLVKRTGEKVFLECVQDMDHENMFWYRQDPGLGLRLIYFSYDVKMKEKGDIPEGYSVSREKKERFSLILESASTNQTSMYLCASSLNGGQGYEQYFGPGTRLTVT.

As regards this clone: One junction end does not reproduce the germline sequence, and a read error may be involved. The rearrangement uses TRBV7-9 and TRBJ2-7; D is unclear. Germline-derived CDR1 and CDR2 are SEHNR and FQNEAQ (reference sequence). This CDR3 region has 13 residues. The CDR3 is CSSSFADSYEQYF. The CDR3 coding sequence is TGTTCCAGCAGCTTTGCAGACTCCTACGAGCAGTACTTC.

V and J are TRBV11-3 and TRBJ2-3; 8 positions agree with TRBD2. The junction had 8 bases not matched to a gene; V was cut back by 5 bases and J by 4 bases. The CDR3 runs 15 residues. CDR1 and CDR2 (germline): SGHNT, YENEEA. CDR3 residues: CASSPGRGYSDTQYF. The CDR3 region has the DNA TGTGCCAGCAGCCCCGGGAGGGGGTATTCAGATACGCAGTATTTT. Together with reference TRBV11-3 and TRBJ2-3, the CDR3 gives the full variable domain: EAGVVQSPRYKIIEKKQPVAFWCNPISGHNTLYWYLQNLGQGPELLIRYENEEAVDDSQLPKDRFSAERLKGVDSTLKIQPAELGDSAVYLCASSPGRGYSDTQYFGPGTRLTVL.